This T cell receptor beta chain stems from a study of T cell responses to AZD1222 COVID-19 vaccine. Overall study findings and caveats: Repertoire sampling occurred only after the peak T cell response. The number of AZD1222 recipients seropositive at baseline was only five to seven. Researchers report vaccine-associated CD4 TCRs spanning spike, with dominance at 160-218 and 743-854. Reportedly, nearly half the spike-specific TCRs target unmutated variant regions.

Trimming cost V 5 bases and J 2 bases; bases outside gene matches: 5. The CDR3 covers 15 residues. CDR1 and CDR2 (germline): SGDLS, YYNGEE. To note about this clone: Its antigen is currently unknown.

Some clones are missing from TCRdb's copy, which holds only in-frame ones; the method was immunoSEQ multiplex PCR. The repertoire has approximately 150,000 clones, roughly 92% of them found once; the top ten carry around 1.8%. The V and J genes are TRBV9 and TRBJ2-2; 8 bases align to TRBD2. This clonotype was sampled from an adult in good health. The sample consisted of peripheral blood, taken on day 0 of AZD1222 vaccination. In DNA, the CDR3 is TGTGCCAGCAGGTTGGGACTAGAAAACACCGGGGAGCTGTTTTTT. This encodes CASRLGLENTGELFF. Together with reference TRBV9 and TRBJ2-2, the CDR3 gives the full variable domain: DSGVTQTPKHLITATGQRVTLRCSPRSGDLSVYWYQQSLDQGLQFLIQYYNGEERAKGNILERFSAQQFPDLHSELNLSSLELGDSALYFCASRLGLENTGELFFGEGSRLTVL.